These 10 T cell receptor beta chains share one sample of origin, sequenced in a study of blood T cell repertoires in COVID-19. Some clones are missing from TCRdb's copy, which holds only in-frame ones; the method was immunoSEQ multiplex PCR. This repertoire shows some 240,000 clones, 90% found once; its top ten account for roughly 2%. The material sequenced was peripheral blood. The receptor source for this set is a woman aged 60 to 75 with COVID-19, enrolled during active disease.

The V and J genes are TRBV7-2 and TRBJ2-3, with D possibly TRBD2 on 5 matching bases. Between the trimmed V and J ends, which lost 2 bases and 3 bases, there was a span of 15 bases. This CDR3 has 16 residues. The germline CDR1 and CDR2 sequences are SGHTA and FQGNSA. The CDR3: CASSLKGASLTDTQYF. In DNA form, the CDR3 reads TGTGCCAGCAGCTTAAAAGGCGCTAGCTTGACAGATACGCAGTATTTT. The full variable domain, with the rest looked up from reference TRBV7-2 and TRBJ2-3, is GAGVSQSPSNKVTEKGKDVELRCDPISGHTALYWYRQSLGQGLEFLIYFQGNSAPDKSGLPSDRFSAERTGGSVSTLTIQRTQQEDSAVYLCASSLKGASLTDTQYFGPGTRLTVL.

This chain uses TRBV6-5 with TRBJ2-4; TRBD1 matches at 8 bases. V lost 0 bases, J lost 1 base, and 2 bases stayed unmatched. From germline, CDR1 is MNHEY and CDR2 SVGAGI. The CDR3 has 16 residues. This CDR3 is CASSYSRQGAKNIQYF. CDR3 DNA sequence: TGTGCCAGCAGTTACTCCCGACAGGGGGCCAAAAACATTCAGTACTTC.

The rearrangement links TRBV6-5 to TRBJ2-3, with D possibly being TRBD2 (6 bases). Germline loops: CDR1 MNHEY, CDR2 SVGAGI. The V end lost 1 base, the J end lost 3 bases, and 8 bases lay between the germline ends. The CDR3 is made up of 14 amino acids. In DNA, the CDR3 is TGTGCCAGCAGTTACTTCGCGGGGACAGATACGCAGTATTTT. Translated, it gives CASSYFAGTDTQYF.

This sequence joins TRBV7-9 and TRBJ2-2, with TRBD1 matching over 8 bases. Germline trimming cut 2 bases from V and 7 bases from J; bases unmatched to any gene: 6. This CDR3 comprises 15 residues. Germline loops: CDR1 SEHNR, CDR2 FQNEAQ (reference sequence). As DNA, the CDR3 is TGTGCCAGCAGCTTATCCCCAGGGGGCTACGGGGAGCTGTTTTTT. Protein sequence: CASSLSPGGYGELFF. Drawing the rest from reference TRBV7-9 and TRBJ2-2, the complete variable domain is DTGVSQNPRHKITKRGQNVTFRCDPISEHNRLYWYRQTLGQGPEFLTYFQNEAQLEKSRLLSDRFSAERPKGSFSTLEIQRTEQGDSAMYLCASSLSPGGYGELFFGEGSRLTVL.

Details on this clone: The DNA is left out, because the CDR3 cannot be placed on it with certainty; the CDR3 is given as TCRdb lists it. V usage is TRBV6-5 and J usage is TRBJ1-4; the DNA was not used to check the table's D call, TRBD1. A total of 15 residues make up the CDR3, ends included. The germline V gene has CDR1 MNHEY and CDR2 SVGAGI. This CDR3 reads CASSSSGQGDEKLFF.

The chain joins TRBV7-8 to TRBJ1-4; TRBD1 matches 9 bases. V lost 5 bases to trimming and J lost 0 bases; unmatched junction nucleotides: 7. The germline V gene encodes CDR1 SGHVS and CDR2 FQNEAQ. This CDR3 region has 17 residues. The CDR3 nucleotides read TGTGCCAGCAGCGCTGGACAGGGGATCCCAACTAATGAAAAACTGTTTTTT. Translating gives CASSAGQGIPTNEKLFF.

This sequence joins TRBV5-5 and TRBJ1-2, with no clear D. The ends were cut back, 5 bases at V and 5 bases at J, with 16 bases in the middle. CDR3 length equals 14 residues. Germline assignment: CDR1 SGHKS and CDR2 YYEKEE (reference sequence). CDR3 in amino acids: CASSSTTNDYGYTF. The CDR3 nucleotides are TGTGCCAGCAGTAGTACTACTAATGATTATGGCTACACCTTC.

V usage is TRBV6-5 and J usage is TRBJ2-1, with TRBD1 matching over 7 bases. J was trimmed by 3 bases and V by 7 bases; bases with no gene match: 9. CDR1 is MNHEY and CDR2 is SVGAGI in the germline V gene. The CDR3 consists of 15 residues. The CDR3 DNA reads TGTGCCAGCATGGGTAGGGCAGGGGGCTACAATGAGCAGTTCTTC. It specifies CASMGRAGGYNEQFF.

The V call is TRBV12-5, the J call TRBJ2-7; TRBD2 matches at 8 bases. The trim removed 9 bases at V and 0 bases at J, leaving 7 bases unmatched. This CDR3 is 14 amino acids long. The germline gives CDR1 LGHNT, CDR2 FRNRAP. The CDR3 bases are TGTGCTAGCTTGCGGGGGGCGAGCTCCTACGAGCAGTACTTC. Its protein is CASLRGASSYEQYF.

V usage is TRBV5-5 and J usage is TRBJ1-3; 9 positions agree with TRBD1. The CDR3 runs to 14 residues. The germline CDR1 and CDR2 sequences are SGHKS and YYEKEE (reference sequence). V lost 4 bases, J lost 7 bases, and 6 bases stayed unmatched. This CDR3 reads CASSLGQGSNTIYF. The CDR3 coding sequence is TGTGCCAGCAGCCTGGGACAGGGTAGTAACACCATATATTTT.